Listed below are T cell receptor beta chains from one sample, sequenced in a study of blood T cell repertoires in COVID-19. Method: immunoSEQ multiplex PCR; TCRdb's copy keeps in-frame clones and lacks some. The sample records about 120,000 clones, around 79% being singletons. The sequenced sample consisted of peripheral blood. The receptors derive from a man in his sixties or seventies with acute or convalescent COVID-19. The CDR3 runs from the conserved cysteine through the conserved F or W. A D gene is named only where the DNA matches it firmly. Not every row has a clone size; where given, it reads once, few, many or a size class.

size	V	J	D	CDR3	DNA
-	TRBV29-1	TRBJ2-4	TRBD1	CSVRTGGEVAKNIQYF	TGCAGCGTTCGTACAGGGGGCGAGGTAGCCAAAAACATTCAGTACTTC
-	TRBV19	TRBJ2-7	-	CASTTGARGGEQYF	TGTGCCAGTACTACGGGAGCGCGGGGAGGCGAGCAGTACTTC
-	TRBV6-2/TRBV6-3	TRBJ2-7	TRBD2	CASSYGSGGLSIDEQYF	TGTGCCAGCAGTTACGGTTCGGGGGGGCTCTCAATTGATGAGCAGTACTTC
-	TRBV10-1	TRBJ1-5	-	CASRGSPQHF	TGCGCCAGTAGGGGGTCGCCCCAGCATTTT
-	TRBV7-6	TRBJ1-6	-	CASSLESTRESYNSPLHF	TGTGCCAGCAGCTTAGAGAGTACCCGGGAGTCCTATAATTCACCCCTCCACTTT
-	TRBV27	TRBJ1-1	-	CASSFYPPGHRNTEAFF	TGTGCCAGCAGTTTTTACCCTCCGGGACACCGGAACACTGAAGCTTTCTTT
-	TRBV6-5	TRBJ1-1	-	CASSYLGGKTEAFF	TGTGCCAGCAGTTACTTGGGGGGGAAGACTGAAGCTTTCTTT
few	TRBV9	TRBJ1-2	TRBD1	CASSAKPQGANYGYTF	TGTGCCAGCAGCGCCAAACCTCAGGGGGCAAACTATGGCTACACCTTC
once	TRBV9	TRBJ2-3	-	CASSSPWPSTDTQYF	TGTGCCAGCAGCTCTCCCTGGCCTAGCACAGATACGCAGTATTTT
-	TRBV20-1	TRBJ1-1	-	CSASNNREAFF	TGCAGTGCTAGCAACAACAGGGAAGCTTTCTTT
-	TRBV6-5	TRBJ1-1	-	CASSYSEAALRTEAFF	TGTGCCAGCAGTTACTCGGAGGCAGCCCTTCGGACTGAAGCTTTCTTT
once	TRBV4-3	TRBJ1-4	TRBD1	CASSQDPQIIAPGQGADEKLFF	TGCGCCAGCAGCCAAGATCCTCAGATCATAGCACCGGGACAGGGGGCGGATGAAAAACTGTTTTTT
once	TRBV5-1	TRBJ2-7	-	CASSPGLSFYEQYF	TGCGCCAGCAGCCCGGGACTCAGCTTCTACGAGCAGTACTTC
-	TRBV10-1	TRBJ2-7	TRBD1	CANYPGQGVHEQYF	TGCGCCAATTACCCGGGACAGGGGGTCCACGAGCAGTACTTC
-	TRBV28	TRBJ1-4	TRBD1	CASSSKTGLVSGKLFF	TGTGCCAGCAGTTCTAAGACAGGGTTGGTCTCAGGAAAACTGTTTTTT
-	TRBV4-3	TRBJ1-1	TRBD1	CASSQRVPGQGGTEAFF	TGCGCCAGCAGCCAAAGAGTGCCGGGACAGGGCGGCACTGAAGCTTTCTTT
-	TRBV5-1	TRBJ2-1	TRBD2	CASSSLAGGPSKSYNEQFF	TGCGCCAGCAGCTCTTTGGCGGGGGGGCCGAGTAAGTCCTACAATGAGCAGTTCTTC
-	TRBV5-1	TRBJ2-5	TRBD1	CASSQGAQGETQYF	TGCGCCAGCAGCCAGGGGGCGCAGGGAGAGACCCAGTACTTC
few	TRBV7-2	TRBJ2-1	TRBD2	CASSFRTSGGAFYNEQFF	TGTGCCAGCAGCTTTAGGACTAGCGGGGGAGCTTTTTACAATGAGCAGTTCTTC
-	TRBV7-2	TRBJ1-5	TRBD1	CASTLNRGTDQPQHF	TGTGCCAGCACCTTAAACAGGGGAACGGATCAGCCCCAGCATTTT
-	TRBV6-6	TRBJ1-2	-	CASSYRTGSYGYTF	TGTGCCAGCAGCTACCGTACAGGGTCCTATGGCTACACCTTC
-	TRBV4-2	TRBJ1-2	TRBD1	CASSQDPAIVGTAYGYTF	TGTGCCAGCAGCCAAGATCCAGCAATCGTGGGGACAGCCTATGGCTACACCTTC
few	TRBV5-4	TRBJ1-6	TRBD1	CASSYRGAPDSPLHF	TGTGCCAGCAGTTACAGGGGTGCCCCGGATTCACCCCTCCACTTT
-	TRBV5-1	TRBJ1-2	-	CASSSDPSGGYTF	TGCGCCAGCAGCTCAGACCCTTCGGGAGGCTACACCTTC
-	TRBV9	TRBJ1-1	TRBD1	CASSVTGANTEAFF	TGTGCCAGCAGCGTAACAGGGGCGAACACTGAAGCTTTCTTT
-	TRBV5-1	TRBJ2-2	TRBD1	CASSTGDESGELFF	TGCGCCAGCTCAACAGGGGACGAGTCCGGGGAGCTGTTTTTT
-	TRBV7-6	TRBJ1-1	-	CASSSIRGNTEAFF	TGTGCCAGCAGCTCCATACGGGGAAACACTGAAGCTTTCTTT
few	TRBV5-1	TRBJ2-3	-	CASSFSSGADTQYF	TGCGCCAGCAGCTTTAGCTCGGGGGCAGATACGCAGTATTTT
-	TRBV9	TRBJ2-1	-	CASSVAGGDGDEQFF	TGTGCCAGCAGCGTAGCTGGCGGGGATGGCGATGAGCAGTTCTTC
-	TRBV7-2	TRBJ1-5	TRBD1	CASSPQTGDVQPQHF	TGTGCCAGCAGCCCCCAAACAGGGGACGTTCAGCCCCAGCATTTT
once	TRBV7-2	TRBJ2-1	TRBD2	CASSQGLAGGNEQFF	TGTGCCAGCAGCCAGGGACTAGCGGGGGGTAATGAGCAGTTCTTC
-	TRBV6-5	TRBJ2-7	-	CASNGGAGGSEQYF	TGTGCCAGCAATGGAGGGGCAGGGGGATCCGAGCAGTACTTC
few	TRBV12-5	TRBJ2-5	TRBD1	CASKRDRGNQETQYF	TGTGCTAGTAAACGGGACAGGGGTAACCAAGAGACCCAGTACTTC
-	TRBV18	TRBJ1-1	-	CASSPGIAGATEAFF	TGTGCCAGCTCACCCGGTATTGCGGGGGCCACTGAAGCTTTCTTT
few	TRBV7-3	TRBJ1-2	-	CASSLVPGAYGYTF	TGTGCCAGCAGCTTAGTCCCAGGGGCGTATGGCTACACCTTC
-	TRBV6-5	TRBJ1-2	-	CASRLIVDSFYGYTF	TGTGCCAGCAGACTCATTGTCGATTCTTTCTATGGCTACACCTTC
few	TRBV7-2	TRBJ2-1	TRBD1	CASRIGGQGSYNEQFF	TGTGCCAGCCGTATAGGGGGACAGGGATCCTACAATGAGCAGTTCTTC
once	TRBV11-2	TRBJ1-4	TRBD1	CASILPDRVNEKLFF	TGTGCCAGCATCCTCCCGGACAGGGTTAATGAAAAACTGTTTTTT
-	TRBV20-1	TRBJ1-2	-	CSASIRGWGYTF	TGCAGTGCTAGTATCAGGGGTTGGGGCTACACCTTC
-	TRBV6-2/TRBV6-3	TRBJ1-5	-	CASSYSMAGSNQPQHF	TGTGCCAGCAGTTACTCGATGGCAGGGAGCAATCAGCCCCAGCATTTT
-	TRBV7-2	TRBJ2-7	-	CASSFGVGGHYEQYF	TGTGCCAGCAGCTTCGGGGTCGGGGGGCACTACGAGCAGTACTTC
once	TRBV7-8	TRBJ2-1	TRBD2	CASSLLAGNEQFF	TGTGCCAGCAGCCTTTTAGCGGGGAATGAGCAGTTCTTC
few	TRBV6-5	TRBJ1-3	TRBD1	CASSYRGLEGNTIYF	TGTGCCAGCAGTTACAGGGGGCTAGAGGGAAACACCATATATTTT
-	TRBV6-5	TRBJ1-1	TRBD1	CAARDRMNTEAFF	TGTGCCGCCCGGGACAGGATGAACACTGAAGCTTTCTTT
medium-sized	TRBV6-5	TRBJ1-1	-	CASRPGGVPTEAFF	TGTGCCAGCAGACCCGGAGGAGTCCCCACTGAAGCTTTCTTT
-	TRBV11-3	TRBJ1-3	-	CASSLGALSGNTIYF	TGTGCCAGCAGCCTAGGGGCTCTCTCTGGAAACACCATATATTTT
-	TRBV7-3	TRBJ2-2	TRBD2	CASSLNQRGAYGELFF	TGTGCCAGCAGTCTAAACCAGCGGGGGGCCTACGGGGAGCTGTTTTTT
-	TRBV5-6	TRBJ1-1	-	CASSLGLNTEAFF	TGTGCCAGCAGCCTCGGGTTGAACACTGAAGCTTTCTTT
-	TRBV15	TRBJ2-7	TRBD2	CATSRDGGGSYEQYF	TGTGCCACCAGCAGAGACGGGGGAGGGTCCTACGAGCAGTACTTC
-	TRBV30	TRBJ1-1	-	CAWSRWGGSNTEAFF	TGTGCCTGGAGTAGGTGGGGGGGCTCGAACACTGAAGCTTTCTTT
-	TRBV27	TRBJ1-2	TRBD1	CASSPPAGQGGRYGYTF	TGTGCCAGCAGTCCCCCAGCCGGACAGGGGGGACGCTATGGCTACACCTTC
-	TRBV5-4	TRBJ1-6	TRBD1	CASSFMGQGYNSPLHF	TGTGCCAGCAGCTTTATGGGACAGGGGTATAATTCACCCCTCCACTTT
few	TRBV9	TRBJ2-3	TRBD2	CASSVAAGGAGSADTQYF	TGTGCCAGCAGCGTAGCCGCCGGGGGGGCGGGCTCGGCAGATACGCAGTATTTT
-	TRBV7-8	TRBJ1-1	TRBD1	CASSLRDRVTEAFF	TGTGCCAGCAGCTTACGGGACAGGGTTACTGAAGCTTTCTTT